This is a list of T cell receptor beta chains from one sample in a study of blood T cell repertoires in COVID-19. TCRdb's copy holds only in-frame clones and misses some; the assay was immunoSEQ multiplex PCR. This repertoire shows approximately 280,000 clones, almost 90% found once; its top ten account for about 1.5%. The sample comprised PBMCs or T cells enriched from blood (not recorded which). These TCRs come from a woman under 30 with acute COVID-19. CDR3s include the opening cysteine and the closing phenylalanine or tryptophan. D genes are given only for firm matches. Where a row states a size, it is once, few, many or the class of an expanded clone; other rows omit it.

v_call	clone_size	j_call	d_call	cdr3_nt	cdr3_aa
TRBV11-3	.	TRBJ1-5	.	TGTGCCAGCAGCTTAGGGCAAAGTCATTTT	CASSLGQSHF
TRBV19	.	TRBJ2-2	.	TGTGCCAGTAGTTTAGGGGGAGGCAGCGCGAACACCGGGGAGCTGTTTTTT	CASSLGGGSANTGELFF
TRBV6-6	.	TRBJ2-4	TRBD2	TGTGCCAGCCAACTAGCGGGAGATGGCAAAAACATTCAGTACTTC	CASQLAGDGKNIQYF
TRBV5-1	.	TRBJ2-7	.	TGCGCCAGCAGGCCAGGGTATAGCCCCTACGAGCAGTACTTC	CASRPGYSPYEQYF
TRBV19	.	TRBJ1-2	.	TGTGCCAGTAGTATAGCTAGCGACTATGGCTACACCTTC	CASSIASDYGYTF
TRBV27	.	TRBJ1-1	.	TGTGCCAGCGGGCCCCGACCTGGCTTT	CASGPRPGF
TRBV6-4	once	TRBJ2-7	TRBD2	TGTGCCAGCAGTGAAAGGTTCGGAGCGGGGGGCAAATCCTACGAGCAGTACTTC	CASSERFGAGGKSYEQYF
TRBV6-5	.	TRBJ2-2	TRBD1	TGTGCCAGAGGGGACAGGGGACGCGGGGAGCTGTTTTTT	CARGDRGRGELFF
TRBV7-8	.	TRBJ1-5	.	TGTGCCAGCAGCTTAGCCGGGAATAGCAATCAGCCCCAGCATTTT	CASSLAGNSNQPQHF
TRBV5-1	.	TRBJ1-4	TRBD1	TGCGCCAGCAGCTTCGGTCAGGGGGCGTTAGGGGAAAAACTGTTTTTT	CASSFGQGALGEKLFF
TRBV19	few	TRBJ1-2	TRBD1	TGTGCCAGTAGTGAAGCCAACATACAGGGGTATGGCTACACCTTC	CASSEANIQGYGYTF
TRBV25-1	.	TRBJ2-1	TRBD1	TGTGCCAGCAGTGATACAGGGGTTAGACATGAGCAGTTCTTC	CASSDTGVRHEQFF
TRBV19	.	TRBJ1-1	TRBD1	TGTGCCAGTAGTCCCACAGGGGAGACGGTCACTGAAGCTTTCTTT	CASSPTGETVTEAFF
TRBV9	.	TRBJ2-1	TRBD2	TGTGCCAGCAGCGTAGGGGGAAATAGCGGGAATCCCTACAATGAGCAGTTCTTC	CASSVGGNSGNPYNEQFF
TRBV14	.	TRBJ1-2	TRBD1	TGTGCCAGCAGCCCAGGGGGGCGGTATGGCTACACCTTC	CASSPGGRYGYTF
TRBV7-2	few	TRBJ2-5	TRBD1	TGTGCCAGCAGCTCCAGCGGACAGGGAGAGACCCAGTACTTC	CASSSSGQGETQYF
TRBV29-1	.	TRBJ2-7	TRBD2	TGCAGCGTTAATTCCCTAGCGGGAGGCTACGAGCAGTACTTC	CSVNSLAGGYEQYF
TRBV6-5	few	TRBJ2-6	.	TGTGCCAGCAGTTCCAACAGGGCTGGGGCCAACGTCCTGACTTTC	CASSSNRAGANVLTF
TRBV4-3	.	TRBJ2-3	.	TGCGCCAGCAGCCAAGAATATCGGGGGACGCAGTATTTT	CASSQEYRGTQYF
TRBV18	.	TRBJ2-7	.	TGTGCCAGCATACCCGACAACGGCTACGAGCAGTACTTC	CASIPDNGYEQYF
TRBV19	.	TRBJ1-1	TRBD1	TGTGCCAGTAGTCATGGGACAGGGTGGGCGAGGACTGAAGCTTTCTTT	CASSHGTGWARTEAFF
TRBV27	.	TRBJ2-3	TRBD2	TGTGCCAGCAGTTTATCCCCGGGACTAGCGCTCAGCACAGATACGCAGTATTTT	CASSLSPGLALSTDTQYF
TRBV9	.	TRBJ2-1	TRBD2	TGTGCCAGCAGCCCTGTCCCCCTTAGCGGGAGGGCTAATGAGCAGTTCTTC	CASSPVPLSGRANEQFF
TRBV7-9	few	TRBJ2-3	.	TGTGCCAGCAGCTTAGGGAGCCGAGATACGCAGTATTTT	CASSLGSRDTQYF
TRBV10-2	.	TRBJ1-5	.	TGCGCCAGCAGTGAGTCCGGCAGGGGTGACAATCAGCCCCAGCATTTT	CASSESGRGDNQPQHF
TRBV28	.	TRBJ1-1	.	TGTGCCAGCAGTTGGCTCTCGAGGGCCGAAGCTTTCTTT	CASSWLSRAEAFF